A single sample gave rise to the 29 T cell receptor beta chains below, sequenced in a study of T-cell reconstitution after alpha-beta-depleted transplantation in children. Library preparation (for TCRbeta) was performed with unique molecular identifiers. TCRdb fed the PCR reads into MiXCR, producing one record per CDR3 protein. The sample contains around 700,000 distinct CDR3 sequences, roughly 14% of which appear only once. The material sequenced was PBMCs, taken before TCRalphabeta/CD19-depleted stem cell transplant. These receptors all stem from a girl aged 2 to 10 with congenital amegakaryocytic thrombocytopenia, due to receive a stem cell transplant.

This clonotype was counted a few times. The chain is built from TRBV27 and TRBJ2-7, with 7 bases fitting TRBD1. The CDR3 sequence is 14 residues long. Per germline, CDR1 MNHEY and CDR2 SMNVEV (reference sequence). V shed 9 bases and J 0 bases; nucleotides not matched to a gene: 8. CDR3 in DNA: TGTGCCAGTAAAGGGACAGAATTCTCCTACGAGCAGTACTTC. Its translation: CASKGTEFSYEQYF.

This clonotype appeared a few times. J is TRBJ1-1 and V is TRBV6-2 or TRBV6-3, with a tentative D call TRBD1 (6 bases). Trimming shortened V by 3 bases and J by 3 bases, and 11 bases separated the two germline ends. The germline V gene has CDR1 MNHEY and CDR2 SVGEGT. This CDR3 is built from 14 residues. The CDR3 bases are TGTGCCAGCAGTTATGACAGGCTTTACACTGAAGCTTTCTTT. Protein: CASSYDRLYTEAFF.

This clonotype was recorded at least ten times. V gene TRBV5-1 combines with J gene TRBJ2-1, with 10 bases matching TRBD1. The V and J ends lost 7 bases and 15 bases, in that order; junction bases with no gene match: 25. The CDR3 extends over 17 amino acids. The germline V gene has CDR1 SGHRS and CDR2 YFSETQ. The CDR3 region is CASVKAAEIGDRGFLFF. CDR3 coding DNA: TGCGCCAGCGTAAAGGCCGCCGAAATTGGGGACAGGGGATTTCTGTTCTTC.

This clonotype was seen at least ten times. V usage is TRBV24-1 and J usage is TRBJ2-1; 7 bases match TRBD2. The CDR3 length is 13 residues. Trimming cost V 5 bases and J 6 bases; bases outside gene matches: 3. Germline lookup yields CDR1 KGHDR and CDR2 SFDVKD. CDR3 DNA: TGTGCCACCAGTGTTTCTAGCGGCAATGAGCAGTTCTTC. Translating gives CATSVSSGNEQFF.

The J gene is TRBJ2-3, the V gene TRBV28; the D gene is possibly TRBD1 (5 bases). V dropped 7 bases and J dropped 1 base, with 15 bases sitting between them. The V gene's germline CDR1 is MDHEN and CDR2 SYDVKM. CDR3 length equals 15 residues. Here the CDR3 DNA reads TGTGCCAGCACTGCACAGGAAAGGGGCACAGATACGCAGTATTTT. It yields the protein CASTAQERGTDTQYF. The entire variable domain, with the rest obtained from reference TRBV28 and TRBJ2-3, is as follows: DVKVTQSSRYLVKRTGEKVFLECVQDMDHENMFWYRQDPGLGLRLIYFSYDVKMKEKGDIPEGYSVSREKKERFSLILESASTNQTSMYLCASTAQERGTDTQYFGPGTRLTVL.

V gene TRBV27 combines with J gene TRBJ2-7; TRBD2 matches 7 bases. The junction had 10 bases not matched to a gene; V was cut back by 5 bases and J by 0 bases. The germline V gene has CDR1 MNHEY and CDR2 SMNVEV (reference sequence). This CDR3 is 16 amino acids long. The CDR3 spells CASSLGAGGSSYEQYF. The CDR3 bases are TGTGCCAGCAGTCTTGGGGCCGGCGGGAGCTCCTACGAGCAGTACTTC.

This clonotype occurred many times. V gene TRBV5-1 combines with J gene TRBJ1-2, with a weak D call TRBD1 (5 bases). Trimming pared 0 bases from V and 4 bases from J, leaving 13 bases between. The CDR3 has 15 residues. From germline, CDR1 is SGHRS and CDR2 YFSETQ. The CDR3 sequence: CASSLDQGVIYGYTF. DNA for the CDR3: TGCGCCAGCAGCTTGGATCAGGGAGTGATCTATGGCTACACCTTC.

This clonotype was recorded a few times. The rearrangement uses TRBV11-2 and TRBJ1-3; D gene uncertain. The germline V gene encodes CDR1 SGHAT and CDR2 FQNNGV. The ends were cut back, 0 bases at V and 6 bases at J, with 3 bases in the middle. This CDR3 comprises 12 residues. The CDR3 DNA reads TGTGCCAGCAGCTTAGACTTAAACACCATATATTTT. Protein product: CASSLDLNTIYF. Filled out from reference TRBV11-2 and TRBJ1-3, the complete variable domain reads EAGVAQSPRYKIIEKRQSVAFWCNPISGHATLYWYQQILGQGPKLLIQFQNNGVVDDSQLPKDRFSAERLKGVDSTLKIQPAKLEDSAVYLCASSLDLNTIYFGEGSWLTVV.

This clonotype was counted only a few times. V gene TRBV28 combines with J gene TRBJ2-2; D gene uncertain. The CDR3 runs to 16 residues. Trimming pared 5 bases from V and 6 bases from J, leaving 19 bases between. The germline V gene encodes CDR1 MDHEN and CDR2 SYDVKM. The CDR3 DNA is TGTGCCAGCAGTCCTATGCTGGGCAGAGAAGCCGGGGAGCTGTTTTTT. This sequence encodes CASSPMLGREAGELFF. The full variable domain, completed using reference TRBV28 and TRBJ2-2, is DVKVTQSSRYLVKRTGEKVFLECVQDMDHENMFWYRQDPGLGLRLIYFSYDVKMKEKGDIPEGYSVSREKKERFSLILESASTNQTSMYLCASSPMLGREAGELFFGEGSRLTVL.

This clonotype has at least ten counts. V usage is TRBV4-1 and J usage is TRBJ1-1; D remains ambiguous. CDR3 length equals 17 residues. CDR1 MGHRA and CDR2 YSYEKL come from the germline V gene. The germline V and J ends were trimmed by 1 base and 7 bases, with 22 bases remaining between them. The CDR3 region has the DNA TGCGCCAGCAGCCAAGGGGAGCGGGTCTCCTTCCAGGTTGAAGCTTTCTTT. It yields the protein CASSQGERVSFQVEAFF.

The chain recombines TRBV29-1 with TRBJ2-1; a weak D match, TRBD2 (6 bases). This CDR3 has 16 amino acids. V was pared by 4 bases and J by 2 bases, with 18 bases between. Germline CDR1 is SQVTM and CDR2 is ANQGSEA. This CDR3 is CSVAGFGGRPYNEQFF. CDR3 DNA sequence: TGCAGCGTTGCGGGGTTCGGGGGTCGGCCCTACAATGAGCAGTTCTTC.

This clonotype showed up just a few times. The chain couples TRBV7-9 to TRBJ2-7; D may be TRBD2 (6 bases). Germline V gene sequence: CDR1 SEHNR, CDR2 FQNEAQ (reference sequence). The CDR3 has 13 residues. Between the trimmed V and J ends, which lost 5 bases and 5 bases, there was a span of 13 bases. CDR3: CASSVGLKNEQYF. The CDR3 nucleotides read TGTGCCAGCAGCGTGGGACTGAAGAACGAGCAGTACTTC.

This clonotype was seen repeatedly, ten times or more. Written as DNA, the CDR3 is TGCAGCGTTGAACAGGGGGCCTGGTACGAGCAGTACTTC. This codes for CSVEQGAWYEQYF. The V call is TRBV29-1, the J call TRBJ2-7, with TRBD1 identical over 8 bases. The CDR3 contains 13 residues. Germline trimming cut 2 bases from V and 4 bases from J; bases unmatched to any gene: 4. The germline V gene has CDR1 SQVTM and CDR2 ANQGSEA.

V is TRBV28 and J is TRBJ2-1; TRBD2 is a possible D gene (5 bases). Germline V gene lookup returns CDR1 MDHEN and CDR2 SYDVKM. The V end lost 3 bases, the J end lost 0 bases, and 21 bases lay between the germline ends. This CDR3 is built from 19 residues. CDR3: CASSFTPAGLPLSYNEQFF. The DNA for the CDR3 is TGTGCCAGCAGTTTTACGCCCGCGGGCCTTCCCCTCTCCTACAATGAGCAGTTCTTC.

This clonotype was found many times. This chain connects TRBV5-1 to TRBJ2-1; 10 nucleotides agree with TRBD2. Germline V gene lookup returns CDR1 SGHRS and CDR2 YFSETQ. Trimming at V came to 2 bases and at J to 6 bases, leaving 8 bases not matched to a gene. This CDR3 spans 16 amino acids. Written as DNA, the CDR3 is TGCGCCAGCAGCTTCACCGGACTAGCGGATCCCAATGAGCAGTTCTTC. Translation gives CASSFTGLADPNEQFF.

This clonotype has ten or more counts. The chain couples TRBV20-1 to TRBJ2-1; unclear D gene. With 3 bases removed from V and 5 bases from J, the gap between germline ends came to 11 bases. The CDR3 is made up of 13 amino acids. Germline loops: CDR1 DFQATT, CDR2 SNEGSKA (reference sequence). This CDR3 reads CSARTRNDNEQFF. In nucleotides, the CDR3 is TGCAGTGCTAGGACCCGAAATGACAATGAGCAGTTCTTC.

The chain carries TRBV20-1 and TRBJ2-7; 10 bases are shared with TRBD2. Looked up from germline, CDR1 is DFQATT and CDR2 is SNEGSKA (reference sequence). V trimming: 2 bases; J trimming: 1 base; junction bases outside the gene matches: 11. The CDR3 has 17 amino acids. The CDR3 loop reads CSARRRPGLARSYEQYF. In nucleotides, the CDR3 is TGCAGTGCTAGACGGCGGCCGGGACTAGCGAGATCCTACGAGCAGTACTTC.

This clonotype showed up just a few times. The chain carries TRBV20-1 and TRBJ2-5, with 7 bases matching TRBD1. V was clipped by 3 bases and J by 5 bases; unmatched bases: 12. The V gene's germline CDR1 is DFQATT and CDR2 SNEGSKA (reference sequence). This CDR3 has 15 amino acids. CDR3: CSASTGAVGMETQYF. The CDR3 DNA reads as TGCAGTGCTAGCACAGGGGCGGTCGGAATGGAGACCCAGTACTTC.

Ten or more counts support this clonotype. The chain carries TRBV20-1 and TRBJ2-7, with TRBD2 matching 9 bases. Trimming at V came to 2 bases and at J to 3 bases, leaving 2 bases not matched to a gene. This CDR3 region has 13 residues. CDR1 is DFQATT, CDR2 SNEGSKA, per germline (reference sequence). CDR3 in amino acids: CSARLAGIYEQYF. The CDR3 region has the DNA TGCAGTGCTAGACTAGCGGGAATCTACGAGCAGTACTTC.

This clonotype occurred many times. This rearrangement joins TRBV12-5 to TRBJ2-1, with 10 positions matching TRBD2. The CDR3 has 14 amino acids. After removal of 7 bases from V and 4 bases from J, the junction contained 4 bases not matched to a gene. Germline V lookup: CDR1 LGHNT, CDR2 FRNRAP. CDR3 region: CASDLAGVYNEQFF. CDR3 DNA: TGTGCTAGTGATCTAGCGGGAGTTTACAATGAGCAGTTCTTC.

This clonotype was picked up many times. J is TRBJ1-5 and V is TRBV20-1, with 7 bases fitting TRBD1. Per the germline V gene, CDR1 is DFQATT and CDR2 is SNEGSKA (reference sequence). V dropped 3 bases and J dropped 5; count of bases not matched to a gene: 4. This CDR3 spans 13 amino acids. Here the CDR3 DNA reads TGCAGTGCTAGTGACAGGGTTTATCAGCCCCAGCATTTT. It specifies CSASDRVYQPQHF.

This clonotype was seen only a few times. This chain links TRBV11-2 with TRBJ2-5; 10 bases are a match to TRBD1. Germline V gene lookup returns CDR1 SGHAT and CDR2 FQNNGV. The CDR3 consists of 15 residues. The junction had 5 bases not matched to a gene; V was cut back by 3 bases and J by 4 bases. The CDR3 sequence: CASSLLRDRGETQYF. CDR3 nucleotides: TGTGCCAGCAGCTTGTTGCGGGACAGGGGAGAGACCCAGTACTTC.

This clonotype was counted a few times. V is TRBV5-1 and J is TRBJ2-1, with 7 bases aligning to TRBD2. CDR3 size: 14 residues. Germline assignment: CDR1 SGHRS and CDR2 YFSETQ. V was pared by 7 bases and J by 3 bases, with 7 bases of the junction left unmatched. The chain's CDR3 is CASDAGLGYNEQFF. CDR3 coding DNA: TGCGCCAGCGACGCAGGACTAGGCTACAATGAGCAGTTCTTC.

The sample holds a few counts of this clonotype. The chain is built from TRBV7-8 and TRBJ2-3; TRBD2 agrees at 12 bases. Losses at the gene ends were 3 bases for V and 2 bases for J; bases not matched to a gene: 6. The CDR3 loop spans 17 amino acids. Germline V gene data show CDR1 as SGHVS and CDR2 as FQNEAQ. The CDR3 DNA reads TGTGCCAGCAGCTTCCCCGGACTAGCGGGATTCACAGATACGCAGTATTTT. This sequence encodes CASSFPGLAGFTDTQYF.

Ten or more counts support this clonotype. V usage is TRBV5-1 and J usage is TRBJ2-2; 8 bases line up with TRBD1. Trimming took 2 bases from V and 7 from J; bases not matched to a gene: 4. The CDR3 is 14 amino acids. From germline, CDR1 is SGHRS and CDR2 YFSETQ. CDR3 loop: CASSLQGTGGELFF. The CDR3 DNA follows: TGCGCCAGCAGCTTACAGGGGACAGGCGGGGAGCTGTTTTTT.

The table lists this clonotype with many counts. V and J are TRBV12-3 or TRBV12-4 and TRBJ2-3, with 9 bases matching TRBD2. With 0 bases clipped from V and 5 bases from J, the junction kept 0 bases outside the gene matches. The CDR3 extends over 14 amino acids. The CDR3 DNA is TGTGCCAGCAGTTTAGCTAGCGGGGGAGATACGCAGTATTTT. It codes for CASSLASGGDTQYF.

This clonotype was recorded many times. The chain is built from TRBV28 and TRBJ2-5; perhaps TRBD2 as D (6 bases). This CDR3 has 14 residues. Trimming took off 4 bases at V and 2 bases at J, with 11 bases between the two ends. The germline V gene has CDR1 MDHEN and CDR2 SYDVKM. The CDR3 sequence is CASSSLAEQETQYF. The CDR3 nucleotides read TGTGCCAGCAGTTCTTTAGCGGAACAAGAGACCCAGTACTTC.

This clonotype was found many times. The chain employs TRBV7-9 and TRBJ2-7; no clear D. Germline V gives CDR1 SEHNR, CDR2 FQNEAQ (reference sequence). CDR3 length equals 14 residues. The germline V and J ends were trimmed by 5 bases and 6 bases, with 17 bases remaining between them. The CDR3 coding sequence is TGTGCCAGCAGCGACAAGGCCCCCGTGGTCGAGCAGTACTTC. Translating gives CASSDKAPVVEQYF.

V and J are TRBV4-1 and TRBJ2-7; TRBD2 agrees at 8 bases. The germline V gene has CDR1 MGHRA and CDR2 YSYEKL. The V segment lost 0 bases and the J segment 1 base; nucleotides outside the gene matches: 14. The CDR3 loop spans 19 amino acids. The CDR3, as DNA: TGCGCCAGCAGCCAAGATCCAATTGGCGGGACTAGTATATCCTACGAGCAGTACTTC. Translation: CASSQDPIGGTSISYEQYF.